The 9 T cell receptor beta chains given below trace back to one sample, sequenced in a study of tumor and adjacent non-tumor tissue in lung cancer. This sample's RNA came from whole unsorted tissue. Three rounds of nested PCR, following a modified ARM-PCR protocol, produced the TCRbeta library. TCRdb used MiXCR to reprocess the multiplex PCR reads, holding one entry per CDR3 protein. The table has 220,000 or so distinct CDR3 sequences, 71% seen once. Sequenced sample: lung tumor tissue. All receptors come from a man aged 55 to 69 with non-small cell lung cancer.

Notes on this clonotype: With a much larger clone just one base away, this may be a read error. The V call is TRBV29-1, the J call TRBJ2-5; TRBD2 agrees at 11 bases. Germline V gene data show CDR1 as SQVTM and CDR2 as ANQGSEA. The length of the CDR3 is 17 residues. DNA of the CDR3: TGCAGCGCCCGCCGTAGCGGGAGGGCCTCGGGGCAAGAGACCCTGTACTTC. The encoded protein is CSARRSGRASGQETLYF.

This clonotype was seen just once. The chain joins TRBV11-2 to TRBJ2-3; 8 nucleotides line up with TRBD2. Germline V gene data show CDR1 as SGHAT and CDR2 as FQNNGV. The CDR3 is 17 amino acids. CDR3 DNA sequence: TGTGTCGGCAGCTGGGATTATTGGCGGGGGGTAACAGATACGCAGTATTTT. Encoded protein: CVGSWDYWRGVTDTQYF.

The CDR3 DNA reads TGCAGTGATACAGGGACTAATTTTGAGACCCAGTACTTC. Translated, it gives CSDTGTNFETQYF. The chain employs TRBV20-1 and TRBJ2-5; D is perhaps TRBD2 (7 bases). Germline loops: CDR1 DFQATT, CDR2 SNEGSKA (reference sequence). V lost 7 bases, J lost 5 bases, and 17 bases lay in between. CDR3 length: 13 amino acids.

In regard to this clonotype: A much larger clone differs from this one at a single base, so this may be a read error. This chain joins TRBV6-1 and TRBJ1-6; no clear D gene. Germline values: CDR1 MNHNS, CDR2 SASEGT. V lost 6 bases to trimming and J lost 2 bases, with 8 bases between them. CDR3 length equals 14 residues. CDR3 loop: CASSRAAYNSPLHF. Written as DNA, the CDR3 is TGTGCCAGCAGCCGGGCAGCCTATAATTCACCCCTCCACTTT.

With respect to this clonotype: The junction differs from germline at one of its ends, possibly a read error. The chain couples TRBV11-3 to TRBJ2-1, with TRBD2 matching over 8 bases. Germline-derived CDR1 and CDR2 are SGHNT and YENEEA. The CDR3 has 16 amino acids. The CDR3 DNA reads as TGTGCCAGTAGCTTAGTTCGGCGGGGGGTTTACAATGAGCAGTTCTTC. It is translated as CASSLVRRGVYNEQFF.

This clonotype was detected many times. This chain joins TRBV20-1 and TRBJ2-7; D is perhaps TRBD2 (6 bases). The CDR3 extends over 11 amino acids. The V end was cut by 7 bases, the J end by 2 bases, with 9 bases between. CDR1 DFQATT and CDR2 SNEGSKA come from the germline V gene (reference sequence). The CDR3 nucleotides are TGCAGTGTAGTAGCGGCCTACGAGCAGTACTTC. Protein product: CSVVAAYEQYF.

The chain uses TRBV11-2 and TRBJ2-7, with a weak D call TRBD1 (5 bases). The CDR3 is 11 residues long. V lost 11 bases to trimming and J lost 6 bases, with 14 bases between them. From germline, CDR1 is SGHAT and CDR2 FQNNGV. The CDR3 loop is CACKKGVEQYF. CDR3 sequence (DNA): TGTGCCTGCAAGAAAGGGGTCGAGCAGTACTTC.

The chain joins TRBV6-1 to TRBJ2-7; possible D gene TRBD2, 6 bases. Per germline, CDR1 MNHNS and CDR2 SASEGT. This CDR3 is built from 14 residues. The CDR3 spells CTSSELDVTYEQYF. CDR3 sequence (DNA): TGTACTAGCAGTGAACTGGACGTGACCTACGAGCAGTACTTC.

The DNA of the CDR3 is TGCAGCGCGATTCGGAAGTCAACTAGCACAGATACGCAGTATTTT. This gives the protein CSAIRKSTSTDTQYF. The chain carries TRBV29-1 and TRBJ2-3; D ambiguous. The length of the CDR3 is 15 residues. Trimming pared 7 bases from V and 0 bases from J, leaving 17 bases between. Germline V gene lookup returns CDR1 SQVTM and CDR2 ANQGSEA.